Listed below are T cell receptor beta chains from one sample, sequenced in a study of neoadjuvant nivolumab and ipilimumab in lung cancer. TCRdb keeps only in-frame clones here, not all; method: immunoSEQ multiplex PCR. Counted here are 6,500 to 8,500 clones, more than 70% occurring once; the ten biggest clones make up around 6.5%. The sample in question was tumor tissue, obtained after neoadjuvant nivolumab, alone or with ipilimumab, at or shortly before surgery. The receptors were gathered from an adult with non-small cell lung cancer. The CDR3 runs from the conserved cysteine through the conserved F or W. The order of the fields is D gene, clone size, V gene, J gene, CDR3 DNA, CDR3 protein. A D gene is named only where the DNA matches it firmly. Clone size is shown for a subset of rows, as once, few, many or a class of expanded clone.

.	.	TRBV29-1	TRBJ2-5	TGCAGCGTTGAGGGGGGAGAGGCAGGTGGAAGGACCCAGTACTTC	CSVEGGEAGGRTQYF
TRBD1	.	TRBV2	TRBJ1-5	TGTGCCAGCAGTAAAGACAGGGGAACTCAGCCCCAGCATTTT	CASSKDRGTQPQHF
TRBD1	once	TRBV5-4	TRBJ2-1	TGTGCCAGCAGCTTTGCAAAGGGGGCTTTAGGGCAGTTCTTC	CASSFAKGALGQFF
TRBD2	.	TRBV5-6	TRBJ2-5	TGTGCCAGCAGCTCAGAGCGGGGGGCGGGGGCGGAGACCCAGTACTTC	CASSSERGAGAETQYF
.	once	TRBV10-3	TRBJ1-2	TGTGCCATCAGTGAGACCCGGGATGGCTACACCTTC	CAISETRDGYTF
.	.	TRBV5-1	TRBJ2-7	TGCGCCAGCAGCTTGGCCGGGTTCCCCTACGAGCAGTACTTC	CASSLAGFPYEQYF
.	few	TRBV5-6	TRBJ2-1	TGTGCCAGCAGCTTGAGGCAGCCCTACAATGAGCAGTTCTTC	CASSLRQPYNEQFF
.	.	TRBV5-6	TRBJ1-2	TGTGCCAGCAGCTTGGCCGGTGTGACCTATGGCTACACCTTC	CASSLAGVTYGYTF
.	.	TRBV18	TRBJ1-2	TGTGCCAGCTCAACGACTGTAGTCTATGGCTACACCTTC	CASSTTVVYGYTF
.	.	TRBV6-1	TRBJ1-1	TGTGCCAGCGCCAACTGGGAGGACACTGAAGCTTTCTTT	CASANWEDTEAFF
.	.	TRBV29-1	TRBJ1-1	TGCAGCGTTGGAGGGGGTTATAACACTGAAGCTTTCTTT	CSVGGGYNTEAFF
.	.	TRBV9	TRBJ1-1	TGTGCCAGCAGCCCTCACACCTTTAACACTGAAGCTTTCTTT	CASSPHTFNTEAFF
TRBD2	once	TRBV5-1	TRBJ2-5	TGCGCCAGCAGCCGGAATGGCGGGGGCCAAGAGACCCAGTACTTC	CASSRNGGGQETQYF
.	.	TRBV29-1	TRBJ1-2	TGCAGCGTTGAACAACCTCCGGGACAAGGGCTTGGGGGCTATGGCTACACCTTC	CSVEQPPGQGLGGYGYTF
.	.	TRBV7-2	TRBJ2-7	TGTGCCAGCAGCTCCCTCAACGGGGGCGGTCTCTACGAGCAGTACTTC	CASSSLNGGGLYEQYF
.	.	TRBV6-5	TRBJ1-6	TGTGCCAGCAGTTACGGGGTGAGGAATTCACCCCTCCACTTT	CASSYGVRNSPLHF
.	.	TRBV2	TRBJ2-5	TGTGCCAGCAGCTGGGGACCGAACCGAGAGACCCAGTACTTC	CASSWGPNRETQYF
TRBD2	.	TRBV5-1	TRBJ2-1	TGCGCCAGCAGCTTTGTCGAGCGGGGGGGATCTGAGCAGTTCTTC	CASSFVERGGSEQFF
.	.	TRBV6-5	TRBJ2-5	TGTGCCAGCAGTTACAACCCCGGGACACCCCGGGAGACCCAGTACTTC	CASSYNPGTPRETQYF
.	.	TRBV29-1	TRBJ1-3	TGCAGCGTTGAAGAACATACAGGTGGTGGAAACACCATATATTTT	CSVEEHTGGGNTIYF
.	.	TRBV28	TRBJ1-6	TGTGCCAGCAGTCCCCTTAGGAGGGCTAGCTCCTATAATTCACCCCTCCACTTT	CASSPLRRASSYNSPLHF
TRBD1	.	TRBV15	TRBJ1-2	TGTGCCACCAGCAAATCCTTAAGCGGACAGGGAAGCACCTTC	CATSKSLSGQGSTF
.	.	TRBV30	TRBJ1-5	TGTGCCTGGAGTGGCAGGGGCAATCAGCCCCAGCATTTT	CAWSGRGNQPQHF
.	.	TRBV18	TRBJ2-7	TGTGCCAGCTCAGCCCAGGGATCCTACGAGCAGTACTTC	CASSAQGSYEQYF
TRBD1	.	TRBV7-3	TRBJ2-7	TGTGCCAGCAGCACGGGACAGGGGACCTACGAGCAGTACTTC	CASSTGQGTYEQYF
.	once	TRBV6-5	TRBJ1-2	TGTGCCAGCAAGGGGGAGAACTATGGCTACACCTTC	CASKGENYGYTF
.	.	TRBV15	TRBJ2-2	TGTGCCACCAGCAGAGATAATGGGCGGATTAACACCGGGGAGCTGTTTTTT	CATSRDNGRINTGELFF
.	few	TRBV6-1	TRBJ1-2	TGTGCCAGCAGTGAGAGGTCAGGGGATGGCTACACCTTC	CASSERSGDGYTF
TRBD1	few	TRBV10-1	TRBJ1-1	TGCGCCATAAGCCTGGGCAGGGGGCCGGACACTGAAGCTTTCTTT	CAISLGRGPDTEAFF
TRBD1	.	TRBV6-5	TRBJ2-7	TGTGCCAGCAGGGCCGACAGGGGGAACTCCTACGAGCAGTACTTC	CASRADRGNSYEQYF
TRBD2	.	TRBV7-9	TRBJ2-1	TGTGCCAGCAGCTTACTAGCTAGCGGGGGGGGGCGATACAATGAGCAGTTCTTC	CASSLLASGGGRYNEQFF
.	.	TRBV6-5	TRBJ1-1	TGTGCCAGCAGATCCTTACAGGGGAACACTGAAGCTTTCTTT	CASRSLQGNTEAFF
.	.	TRBV7-9	TRBJ2-1	TGTGCCAGCAGCTTAGTGGACTCCCTAGAGCAGTTCTTC	CASSLVDSLEQFF
.	few	TRBV7-2	TRBJ1-1	TGTGCCAGCAACTCCAGGGGTCGGGGAAGGACTGAAGCTTTCTTT	CASNSRGRGRTEAFF
.	medium-sized	TRBV28	TRBJ2-3	TGTGCCAGCAGTTTACCAGGGAATACGCAGTATTTT	CASSLPGNTQYF
.	few	TRBV5-4	TRBJ2-3	TGTGCCAGCAGCGTAGGGGGAGAGACAGATACGCAGTATTTT	CASSVGGETDTQYF
TRBD1	.	TRBV6-1	TRBJ2-1	TGTGCCAGCAGGGGGGACAGGGGCTACAATGAGCAGTTCTTC	CASRGDRGYNEQFF